This record concerns one TCR beta chain sequence. Its specific antigen is unknown. Per-nucleotide qualities are absent, and no much larger clonotype sits a single base away. Using the deep immunoSEQ assay, multiplex PCR amplified TCR CDR3 regions from genomic DNA. For each cell subset, the extracted genomic DNA was distributed evenly across all wells of several immunoSEQ 96-well plates, and each plate served as one replicate. Each replicate PCR for sorted subsets received approximately 200 ng genomic DNA, equal to roughly 29,000 T cell genomes. Purified libraries were measured with a Qubit 3.0 fluorometer, size-checked on a Bioanalyzer 2100, and measured again with the KAPA Library Quantification kit. A separate single-read 150-cycle Illumina NextSeq 550 flow cell was used to sequence each immunoSEQ 96-well plate. As for the authors' bioinformatics: Because the immunoSEQ output included only junctional sequences and no quality scores, the filtering could not be the same as the filtering used for full-length reads. Sequences were annotated with PyIR, a Python wrapper for IgBLAST v1.9, using IMGT germline references to assign V/J genes and CDR3. Any read was removed if the V/J assignment was weak (E-value above 1e-6), the CDR3 was missing, or the read contained stop codons, out-of-frame junctions, or ambiguous translated residues. V3J clonotypes were defined as sequences sharing the same inferred V gene, J gene, and CDR3 amino acid sequence. Percentage overlap between repertoires was computed as shared unique clonotypes divided by the size of the smaller repertoire. Richness of each repertoire was evaluated using RTK rarefaction, the Chao1 estimator, and Recon v2.1 estimates of unobserved clonotypes. OLGA was used to compute generation probabilities for all TCRbeta clonotypes that the gDNA method yielded from a handful of donors. TCRdb obtained this table from immuneACCESS and retained in-frame rearrangements with V and J assigned. These tables miss some clones; where compared with another copy, unresolved V genes account for less than half of the shortfall, and the remainder is unexplained. V and J calls and clone size follow that table, whereas D and trimming were derived from the DNA. The sample table shows approximately 2.4 million clones, and around 95% are seen once. The ten top clones hold around 0.13% of the sample.

This sample stems from a study of shared clonotypes between healthy human individuals (dated by TCRdb to 2018 to 2020). Turning to the overall study: The cohort comprised two women and a few men aged 18 to 49 years. The study deeply sequenced blood TCR repertoires of several healthy adults to estimate repertoire size and the extent of clonotype sharing between individuals. For each donor, three plates each were used for CD4 naive and CD4 memory, two plates were used for CD8 naive, and one plate was used for CD8 memory. Libraries were prepared and TCR repertoires were sequenced by different laboratories using diverse techniques, in order to increase sequencing depth and limit assay-specific biases. Leukapheresis yielded between about 0.94 and 8.9 billion PBMCs per donor. Overall study outcomes, separate from this receptor: Even with the large sequencing depth, rarefaction of the sorted-subset datasets indicated that sequencing was incomplete. Larger estimated clonotype richness was generally found for naive subsets than for memory subsets. Pairwise subsampling indicated that sequencing depth was expected to affect the degree of clonotype sharing among donors. Sharing across a handful of donors was observed for around 4.8% of naive CD4, over 3% of naive CD8, 2% to 2.5% of memory CD4, and 0.4% of memory CD8 clonotypes. The small number of donors limited the genetic and exposure-history diversity represented. Compared with non-shared clonotypes, the clonotypes found in all four sorted-subset donors had higher generation probabilities. Only blood was sampled, and tissue TCR repertoires likely differ from those in blood.

The donors were healthy, HIV-negative adults who had no recently reported acute infections or vaccinations. Only Caucasian adults living in Nashville, Tennessee, USA were represented among the donors. Magnetic negative selection was used to enrich CD4+ T cells, after which naive cells were positively selected on CD45RA and the negative fraction became the memory subset. After blood collection by leukapheresis, PBMCs were isolated using Ficoll-Histopaque density gradient centrifugation and then cryopreserved in the vapor phase of liquid nitrogen. Purity and quantity of every magnetically sorted T cell population were checked by analytical flow cytometry. Genomic DNA was isolated from every sorted fraction and measured by UV absorbance on a Nanodrop 2000c. Reading the germline V gene (reference sequence) gives CDR1 LNHDA and CDR2 SQIVND. V is cut by 5 bases and J by 10 bases, and the space between the germline ends is 17 bases. From the cysteine up to the phenylalanine, the CDR3 has a length of 14 residues. The read is trimmed to its CDR3 DNA, 42 bases read in frame from base 1.

The chain uses TRBV19 and TRBJ1-4; the D gene is unclear. The sample taken for sequencing was naive CD4+ T cells sorted from blood. The cell subset or site label of this sample denotes: CD45RA+ positively selected. This receptor was taken from a man between 18 and 29 years old in good health. The CDR3 here reads CASSDGSNVAKLFF. The DNA sequence is given as TGTGCCAGTAGTGACGGATCCAATGTGGCAAAACTGTTTTTT.